This T cell receptor beta chain was found in a study of OX40 agonist ivuxolimab in advanced cancers. Study background: Every 2 weeks, patients received ivuxolimab intravenously, dosed at 0.01 to 10 mg/kg.

Profiled with immunoSEQ multiplex PCR; TCRdb holds only in-frame clones, not every one. The sample has under 90,000 clones; about 92% are singletons. The study's findings and limits: Some patients who did not respond also had low normalized T-cell clonal expansion. Researchers did not determine the expanded peripheral T cells' antigen specificity. Among the lowest peripheral clonal expansion occurred in 0.1-3.0 mg/kg partial responders.

The CDR3 contains 14 residues. The V gene end was trimmed by 6 bases and the J gene end by 3 bases; junction bases not matched to a gene: 4. The germline V gene encodes CDR1 ENHRY and CDR2 SYGVKD. As to this clone: Its antigen is not known.

The clonotype was recovered from an adult with an advanced solid tumor such as melanoma, head and neck, liver or kidney cancer. The chain combines TRBV10-3 with TRBJ2-7, with TRBD2 matching over 11 bases. Material: CD4+ or CD8+ T cells sorted from blood, obtained in a trial of the OX40 agonist ivuxolimab. The CDR3 nucleotides read TGTGCCATCAGAGGGACTAGCGGTGGCTACGAGCAGTACTTC. Protein: CAIRGTSGGYEQYF.